These 23 T cell receptor beta chains were sequenced from one sample in a study of blood T cell repertoires in COVID-19. Clones were read by immunoSEQ multiplex PCR, and TCRdb kept only the in-frame ones, dropping some. This sample has under 200,000 clones, with 80% to 90% found just once. The sample taken for sequencing was peripheral blood. The receptors here all came from a man aged 55-75 years with acute or convalescent COVID-19.

Remarks on this clone: The sample holds other DNA sequences that translate to the same CDR3. The chain joins TRBV29-1 to TRBJ2-7; 10 bases are a match to TRBD1. The length of the CDR3 is 14 residues. With V trimmed by 6 bases and J by 1 base, 6 bases remained unmatched. Germline V gives CDR1 SQVTM, CDR2 ANQGSEA. The CDR3 coding sequence is TGCAGCGTCGCCGGGACAGGGGTTTCCTACGAGCAGTACTTC. Protein sequence: CSVAGTGVSYEQYF.

The chain carries TRBV29-1 and TRBJ2-1; perhaps TRBD1 as D (6 bases). V shed 7 bases and J shed 5 bases, with 18 bases lying between them. Germline CDR1 is SQVTM and CDR2 is ANQGSEA. The CDR3 is 14 amino acids. This chain's CDR3 is CSADRLPKDNEQFF. The CDR3 region has the DNA TGCAGCGCCGACAGGCTTCCAAAGGACAATGAGCAGTTCTTC.

This clone occurred a few times. The chain links TRBV6-1 to TRBJ2-6; no clear D gene. This CDR3 comprises 16 residues. Germline CDR1 and CDR2: MNHNS and SASEGT. Trimming left V 0 bases short and J 0 bases short, with 6 bases between. CDR3 bases: TGTGCCAGCAGTGAAGCCGACATCTCTGGGGCCAACGTCCTGACTTTC. This translates into CASSEADISGANVLTF.

As DNA, the CDR3 is TGTGCCAGCAGCCCTGGACTAGCGGGAGACACCGGGGAGCTGTTTTTT. Amino acid sequence: CASSPGLAGDTGELFF. This chain connects TRBV6-4 to TRBJ2-2, with 13 bases that match TRBD2. V shed 6 bases, J shed 3 bases, and the junction held 4 bases outside the gene matches. The CDR3 has 16 amino acids. Germline-derived CDR1 and CDR2 are MRHNA and SNTAGT.

The chain combines TRBV5-4 with TRBJ1-2; TRBD1 agrees at 7 bases. V lost 3 bases to trimming and J lost 4 bases; unmatched junction nucleotides: 9. There are 15 residues in the CDR3. Looked up from germline, CDR1 is SGHNT and CDR2 is YYREEE (reference sequence). The CDR3 sequence: CASSSQTGYGYGYTF. The CDR3, as DNA: TGTGCCAGCAGCTCTCAGACAGGGTATGGCTATGGCTACACCTTC.

This clone was observed a single time. This chain connects TRBV5-4 to TRBJ2-5; possibly TRBD1 for D (5 bases). The germline V gene has CDR1 SGHNT and CDR2 YYREEE (reference sequence). V lost 1 base, J lost 1 base, and 8 bases lay in between. CDR3 length equals 14 residues. The CDR3 DNA is TGTGCCAGCAGCTTGCCCAGGGTCCAAGAGACCCAGTACTTC. Translating gives CASSLPRVQETQYF.

This CDR3 reads CASSLTGQVGNEQFF. The CDR3 DNA is TGTGCCAGCAGCTTGACAGGACAAGTGGGAAATGAGCAGTTCTTC. The chain recombines TRBV7-8 with TRBJ2-1; D might be TRBD1 (6 bases). Germline V gene data show CDR1 as SGHVS and CDR2 as FQNEAQ. V shed 3 bases and J shed 7 bases, with 16 bases lying between them. The CDR3 extends over 15 amino acids.

V and J are TRBV3-1 (or the pseudogene TRBV3-2) and TRBJ2-7; D is perhaps TRBD1 (5 bases). This CDR3 has 14 residues. With 1 base removed from V and 3 bases from J, the gap between germline ends came to 10 bases. CDR1 is LGHDT, CDR2 YNNKEL, per germline (reference sequence). The CDR3 spells CASSQGYRGYEQYF. The CDR3 DNA is TGTGCCAGCAGCCAAGGCTATAGGGGCTACGAGCAGTACTTC.

The chain has TRBV29-1 and TRBJ2-1; D is uncertain. The CDR3 totals 14 residues. Germline V gene lookup returns CDR1 SQVTM and CDR2 ANQGSEA. V was pared by 5 bases and J by 2 bases, with 13 bases between. In DNA, the CDR3 is TGCAGCGTTTCCTCTGAGAGAGCCTACAATGAGCAGTTCTTC. It codes for CSVSSERAYNEQFF.

This sequence joins TRBV6-5 and TRBJ2-3; 11 bases align to TRBD2. CDR3 length: 15 amino acids. CDR1 is MNHEY and CDR2 is SVGAGI in the germline V gene. The J segment lost 2 bases and the V segment lost 6 bases, leaving 4 bases of the junction unmatched. CDR3 sequence reads: CASSLGLAVTDTQYF. The CDR3 DNA follows: TGTGCCAGCAGCTTGGGACTAGCGGTCACAGATACGCAGTATTTT.

In this sample, this clone turned up once. Here the CDR3 reads CAISEGGANVPQHF. As DNA, the CDR3 is TGTGCCATCAGTGAGGGGGGGGCAAACGTGCCCCAGCATTTT. This chain links TRBV10-3 with TRBJ1-5, with D possibly TRBD1 on 6 matching bases. This CDR3 is built from 14 residues. Trimming shortened V by 2 bases and J by 9 bases, and 14 bases separated the two germline ends. Germline CDR1 and CDR2: ENHRY and SYGVKD.

The rearrangement links TRBV24-1 to TRBJ2-3, with D hard to call. From germline, CDR1 is KGHDR and CDR2 SFDVKD. V was clipped by 4 bases and J by 1 base, with 8 bases between them. The CDR3 contains 14 residues. Written as DNA, the CDR3 is TGTGCCACCAGTGAAGTTCGGGGCACAGATACGCAGTATTTT. Translation: CATSEVRGTDTQYF.

The chain employs TRBV4-1 and TRBJ2-5; D might be TRBD1 (7 bases). The V end lost 3 bases, the J end lost 2 bases, and 10 bases lay between the germline ends. Per the germline V gene, CDR1 is MGHRA and CDR2 is YSYEKL. The CDR3 extends over 14 amino acids. CDR3 residues: CASSQGGQQETQYF. The CDR3 DNA sequence: TGCGCCAGCAGCCAGGGGGGACAGCAAGAGACCCAGTACTTC.

The V gene is TRBV28, the J gene TRBJ2-6; weak D call: TRBD2 (5 bases). V was clipped by 7 bases and J by 4 bases, with 26 bases between them. The CDR3 contains 19 residues. Germline assignment: CDR1 MDHEN and CDR2 SYDVKM. CDR3 sequence (DNA): TGTGCCAGCACCCTCACGCCCGAACACAGCGGTCCCGGGGCCAACGTCCTGACTTTC. Amino acid sequence: CASTLTPEHSGPGANVLTF. Based on the CDR3 plus reference TRBV28 and TRBJ2-6, the full variable domain is DVKVTQSSRYLVKRTGEKVFLECVQDMDHENMFWYRQDPGLGLRLIYFSYDVKMKEKGDIPEGYSVSREKKERFSLILESASTNQTSMYLCASTLTPEHSGPGANVLTFGAGSRLTVL.

The chain carries TRBV28 and TRBJ2-1; perhaps TRBD2 as D (5 bases). V was shortened by 5 bases and J by 7 bases, with 6 bases between the two germline ends. This CDR3 is built from 11 residues. Germline values: CDR1 MDHEN, CDR2 SYDVKM. The chain's CDR3 is CASSTSNEQFF. CDR3 DNA sequence: TGTGCCAGCAGTACTAGTAATGAGCAGTTCTTC.

The chain couples TRBV4-1 to TRBJ2-1, with TRBD2 matching over 8 bases. V was clipped by 1 base and J by 4 bases; unmatched bases: 3. This CDR3 has 15 residues. Germline V lookup: CDR1 MGHRA, CDR2 YSYEKL. This CDR3 is CASSQAGLVYNEQFF. The CDR3 DNA sequence: TGCGCCAGCAGCCAAGCGGGACTAGTGTACAATGAGCAGTTCTTC.

V is TRBV7-2 and J is TRBJ2-2; 7 nucleotides align to TRBD1. J was trimmed by 6 bases and V by 2 bases; bases with no gene match: 6. The germline CDR1 and CDR2 sequences are SGHTA and FQGNSA. CDR3 size: 15 residues. The CDR3, as DNA: TGTGCCAGCAGCTTATTGGGACAGTTCGCCGGGGAGCTGTTTTTT. It specifies CASSLLGQFAGELFF.

The CDR3 protein is CSVRAGNTIYF. CDR3 DNA: TGCAGCGTCCGAGCCGGAAACACCATATATTTT. The V and J genes are TRBV29-1 and TRBJ1-3, with D uncertain. The CDR3 length is 11 residues. The V gene lost 6 bases and the J gene lost 4 bases, with 7 bases spanning the gap. Germline V lookup: CDR1 SQVTM, CDR2 ANQGSEA. Based on the CDR3 plus reference TRBV29-1 and TRBJ1-3, the full variable domain is SAVISQKPSRDICQRGTSLTIQCQVDSQVTMMFWYRQQPGQSLTLIATANQGSEATYESGFVIDKFPISRPNLTFSTLTVSNMSPEDSSIYLCSVRAGNTIYFGEGSWLTVV.

The chain couples TRBV6-5 to TRBJ2-3, with 13 bases that match TRBD2. Trimming at V came to 7 bases and at J to 6 bases, leaving 4 bases not matched to a gene. The CDR3 is made up of 14 amino acids. Germline lookup yields CDR1 MNHEY and CDR2 SVGAGI. For the CDR3, the DNA is TGTGCCAGCATGGGGACTAGCGGGACGGATACGCAGTATTTT. Translated, it gives CASMGTSGTDTQYF.

This clone was picked up one time. The chain is built from TRBV5-1 and TRBJ2-2, with 7 bases identical to TRBD1. The germline V gene encodes CDR1 SGHRS and CDR2 YFSETQ. Germline trimming cut 0 bases from V and 6 bases from J; bases unmatched to any gene: 14. This CDR3 is built from 18 residues. For the CDR3, the DNA is TGCGCCAGCAGCTTGGGTTTGGGGACAGACCTACTTGCCGGGGAGCTGTTTTTT. It yields the protein CASSLGLGTDLLAGELFF.

The J gene is TRBJ1-6, the V gene TRBV28, with 8 bases fitting TRBD1. The CDR3 is 17 residues long. Germline V gives CDR1 MDHEN, CDR2 SYDVKM. Germline trimming cut 6 bases from V and 0 bases from J; bases unmatched to any gene: 7. Written as DNA, the CDR3 is TGTGCCAGCAGCTCCGGACAGGGAAGCTCCTATAATTCACCCCTCCACTTT. Protein product: CASSSGQGSSYNSPLHF.

This chain uses TRBV7-3 with TRBJ2-3; D is perhaps TRBD2 (5 bases). This CDR3 is built from 13 residues. Trimming pared 2 bases from V and 4 bases from J, leaving 7 bases between. Germline CDR1 reads SGHTA; CDR2 reads FQGTGA. The CDR3 loop is CASSLQEADTQYF. CDR3 DNA sequence: TGTGCCAGCAGCTTACAGGAGGCAGATACGCAGTATTTT.

The chain has TRBV28 and TRBJ1-2, with 7 bases aligning to TRBD1. The trim removed 7 bases at V and 7 bases at J, leaving 9 bases unmatched. This CDR3 has 13 amino acids. Germline V gene data show CDR1 as MDHEN and CDR2 as SYDVKM. The CDR3 protein is CASTQQGVGGYTF. The CDR3 region has the DNA TGTGCCAGCACCCAGCAGGGGGTAGGTGGCTACACCTTC.